The clone carrying this T cell receptor (beta chain) was found once. It was with 60 Vbeta and 13 Jbeta primers that the PCR ran. TCRdb's table, derived via immunoSEQ multiplex PCR, lists solely in-frame clones and lacks some. The repertoire holds more than 45,000 clones, with about 70% as singletons. CDR3 length: 13 residues. V lost 5 bases and J lost 5; bases outside the gene matches: 3. Germline V lookup: CDR1 MDHEN, CDR2 SYDVKM. This sample was included in a study of cytomegalovirus exposure and HLA in healthy donors. The V and J genes are TRBV28 and TRBJ1-1; TRBD1 matches 9 bases. The TCR originated in a woman aged 55-70 years in good health and CMV-seropositive. The sequencing sample was made of PBMCs. The DNA of the CDR3 is TGTGCCAGCAGTGCCGGGACAGGGACTGAAGCTTTCTTT. It translates to CASSAGTGTEAFF.